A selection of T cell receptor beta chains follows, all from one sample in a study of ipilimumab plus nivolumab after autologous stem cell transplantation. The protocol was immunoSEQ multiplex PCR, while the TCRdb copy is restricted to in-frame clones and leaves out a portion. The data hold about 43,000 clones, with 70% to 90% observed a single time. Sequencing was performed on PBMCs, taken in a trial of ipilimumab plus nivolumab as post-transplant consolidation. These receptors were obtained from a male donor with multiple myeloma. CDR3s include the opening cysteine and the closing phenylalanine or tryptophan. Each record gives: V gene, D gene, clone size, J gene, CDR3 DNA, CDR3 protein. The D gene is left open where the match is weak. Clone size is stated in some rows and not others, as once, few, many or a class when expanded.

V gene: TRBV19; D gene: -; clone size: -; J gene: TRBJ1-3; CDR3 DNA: TGTGCCAGTAATCCCCTGCGCCGGGGCTCTGGAAACACCATATATTTT; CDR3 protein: CASNPLRRGSGNTIYF
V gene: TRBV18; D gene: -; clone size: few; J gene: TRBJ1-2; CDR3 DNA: TGTGCCAGCTCACAAGGACAGCAAGGCTACACCTTC; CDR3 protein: CASSQGQQGYTF
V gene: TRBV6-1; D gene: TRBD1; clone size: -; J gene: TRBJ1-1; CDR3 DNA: TGTGCCAGCAGCAGGGGGCGCTTGGACACTGAAGCTTTCTTT; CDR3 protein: CASSRGRLDTEAFF
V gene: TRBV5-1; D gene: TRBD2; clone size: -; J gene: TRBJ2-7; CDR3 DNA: TGCGCCAGCAGCCTGACTAGCGGGGGCCACGAGCAGTACTTC; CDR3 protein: CASSLTSGGHEQYF
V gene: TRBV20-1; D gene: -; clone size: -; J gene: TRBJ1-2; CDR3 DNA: TGCAGTGCTAGAACGGACAGAGGCTACACCTTC; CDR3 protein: CSARTDRGYTF
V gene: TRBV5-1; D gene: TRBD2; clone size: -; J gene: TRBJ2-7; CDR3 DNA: TGCGCCAGCAGCTTGAAGCGGGAGTCCCACGAGCAGTACTTC; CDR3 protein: CASSLKRESHEQYF
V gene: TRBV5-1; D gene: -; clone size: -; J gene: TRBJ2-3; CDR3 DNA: TGCGCCAGCAGCTTGGGAGGAACGGGGACAGATACGCAGTATTTT; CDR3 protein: CASSLGGTGTDTQYF
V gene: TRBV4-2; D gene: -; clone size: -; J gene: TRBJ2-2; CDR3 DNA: TGTGCCAGCAGCCAAGAAAGTATAGGAGAACTAGGCGGGGAGCTGTTTTTT; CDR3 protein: CASSQESIGELGGELFF
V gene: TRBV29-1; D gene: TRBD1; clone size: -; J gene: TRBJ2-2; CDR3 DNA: TGCAGCGTTGACTGGGCAGGGGGATACACCGGGGAGCTGTTTTTT; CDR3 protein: CSVDWAGGYTGELFF
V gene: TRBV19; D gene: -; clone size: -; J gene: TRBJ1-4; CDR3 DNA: TGTGCCAGTAGTATTTTAGGAACTAATGAAAAACTGTTTTTT; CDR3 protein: CASSILGTNEKLFF
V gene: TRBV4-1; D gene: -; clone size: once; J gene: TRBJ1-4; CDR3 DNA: TGCGCCAGCAGCAGTGAATGGCAGCTGGGTGAAAAACTGTTTTTT; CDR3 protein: CASSSEWQLGEKLFF
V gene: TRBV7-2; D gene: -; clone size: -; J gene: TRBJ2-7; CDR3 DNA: TGTGCCAGCAGCGCAAATCCAGGAGGCTACGAGCAGTACTTC; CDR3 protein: CASSANPGGYEQYF
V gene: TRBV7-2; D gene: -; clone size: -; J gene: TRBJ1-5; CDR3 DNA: TGTGCCAGCAGCGAACAGGTTTCCAGGGTCAATCAGCCCCAGCATTTT; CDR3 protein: CASSEQVSRVNQPQHF
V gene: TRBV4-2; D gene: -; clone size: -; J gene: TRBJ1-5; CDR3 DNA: TGTGCCAGCAGCCAAGATGGCCACCGGGAGGTGAACAATCAGCCCCAGCATTTT; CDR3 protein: CASSQDGHREVNNQPQHF
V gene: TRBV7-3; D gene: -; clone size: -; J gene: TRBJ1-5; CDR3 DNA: TGTGCCAGCAGCCCGGGACATTTTAGCAATCAGCCCCAGCATTTT; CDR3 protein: CASSPGHFSNQPQHF
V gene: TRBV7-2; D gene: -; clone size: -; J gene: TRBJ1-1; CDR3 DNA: TGTGCCAGCAGCTTACTCCCCCTAGAGACTGAAGCTTTCTTT; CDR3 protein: CASSLLPLETEAFF